This T cell receptor beta chain came from a study of CXCR3-negative and CXCR3-positive naive CD8 T cells. In preparing the TRB cDNA libraries, 5' RACE with UMI labels was used. TCRdb re-called the 5' RACE reads and gives one entry per CDR3 protein, without DNA. Its clone listing holds some 56,000 distinct CDR3 sequences. The germline V gene encodes CDR1 SGDLS and CDR2 YYNGEE. The CDR3 has 14 residues. The sequence came from a human donor in good health. Some clones in this sample may be carry-over from other donors' samples. The chain combines TRBV9 with TRBJ2-5; TCRdb outputs TRBD1, but without DNA this stays unchecked. Sequencing was carried out using memory CD8+ T cells from blood. CDR3 residues: CASSGGDSQETQYF. The entire variable domain, with the rest obtained from reference TRBV9 and TRBJ2-5, is as follows: DSGVTQTPKHLITATGQRVTLRCSPRSGDLSVYWYQQSLDQGLQFLIQYYNGEERAKGNILERFSAQQFPDLHSELNLSSLELGDSALYFCASSGGDSQETQYFGPGTRLLVL.